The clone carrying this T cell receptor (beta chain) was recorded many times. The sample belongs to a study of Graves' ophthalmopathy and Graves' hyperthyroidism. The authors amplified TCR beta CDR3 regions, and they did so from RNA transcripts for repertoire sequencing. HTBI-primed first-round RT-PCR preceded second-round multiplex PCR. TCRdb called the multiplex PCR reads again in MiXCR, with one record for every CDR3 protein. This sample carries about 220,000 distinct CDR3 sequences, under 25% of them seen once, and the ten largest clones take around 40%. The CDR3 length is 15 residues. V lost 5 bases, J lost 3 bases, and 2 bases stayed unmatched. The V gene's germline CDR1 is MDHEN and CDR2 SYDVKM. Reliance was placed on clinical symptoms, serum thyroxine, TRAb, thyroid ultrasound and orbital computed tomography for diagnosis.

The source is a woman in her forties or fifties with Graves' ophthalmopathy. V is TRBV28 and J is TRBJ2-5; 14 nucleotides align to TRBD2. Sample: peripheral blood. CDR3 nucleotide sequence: TGTGCCAGCAGTCGACTAGCGGGAGGGAAAGAGACCCAGTACTTC. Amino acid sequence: CASSRLAGGKETQYF.